Included here is one T cell receptor beta chain sequence, with context. This specimen comes from a study of blood T cell repertoires in COVID-19. Germline trimming cut 6 bases from V and 7 bases from J; bases unmatched to any gene: 4. CDR3 size: 11 residues. CDR1 and CDR2 (germline): DFQATT, SNEGSKA (reference sequence). Method: immunoSEQ multiplex PCR; TCRdb's copy keeps in-frame clones and lacks some. The sample consists of roughly 100,000 clones, roughly 86% of them appearing once. The sequence derives from a human donor in a cohort sampled during active COVID-19. The chain employs TRBV20-1 and TRBJ1-2, with 8 positions matching TRBD1. Material for sequencing was peripheral blood. CDR3 in amino acids: CSAGDRRGYTF. CDR3 coding DNA: TGCAGTGCCGGGGACAGGCGTGGCTACACCTTC.